These T cell receptor beta chains were read from a single sample in a study of blood T cell repertoires in COVID-19. Sequencing used immunoSEQ multiplex PCR; TCRdb keeps in-frame clones, though not all of them. Here the sample spans about 190,000 clones, roughly nine tenths being singletons. Sequencing used peripheral blood. Receptors originate from a man in his forties with acute or convalescent COVID-19. Each CDR3 is given with its conserved first and last residue. The D gene is left open where the match is weak. Only some rows state a clone size, as once, few, many or a class for expanded clones.

clone size | J gene | D gene | V gene | CDR3 protein | CDR3 DNA
- | TRBJ2-1 | TRBD2 | TRBV10-3 | CAISEFSGGSYNEQFF | TGTGCCATCAGTGAGTTCAGCGGGGGTTCCTACAATGAGCAGTTCTTC
- | TRBJ1-1 | TRBD1 | TRBV19 | CASSPRDRDVAEAFF | TGTGCCAGTAGCCCCCGGGACAGGGATGTTGCTGAAGCTTTCTTT
- | TRBJ2-5 | - | TRBV29-1 | CSVVPGQETQYF | TGCAGCGTTGTCCCGGGGCAAGAGACCCAGTACTTC
- | TRBJ2-7 | TRBD2 | TRBV4-2 | CASSQTSGGASYEQYF | TGTGCCAGCAGCCAAACTAGCGGGGGGGCGTCCTACGAGCAGTACTTC
few | TRBJ1-1 | - | TRBV10-2 | CASRGGPRTEAFF | TGCGCCAGCAGAGGGGGTCCAAGGACTGAAGCTTTCTTT
- | TRBJ1-4 | TRBD1 | TRBV3-1/TRBV3-2 | CASSYRPGTDNEKLFF | TGTGCCAGCAGTTACCGGCCCGGGACAGATAATGAAAAACTGTTTTTT
- | TRBJ1-2 | - | TRBV28 | CASTLFGEGGSYGYTF | TGTGCCAGCACCTTATTTGGGGAGGGGGGCAGCTATGGCTACACCTTC
- | TRBJ1-2 | - | TRBV4-1 | CASSQGLRGYTF | TGCGCCAGCAGCCAAGGCTTGCGAGGCTACACCTTC
- | TRBJ1-2 | TRBD1 | TRBV24-1 | CATSATGTGGYGYTF | TGTGCCACCAGTGCGACCGGGACAGGGGGTTATGGCTACACCTTC
- | TRBJ2-2 | - | TRBV7-2 | CASSAVAGTGELFF | TGTGCCAGCAGCGCCGTGGCAGGGACCGGGGAGCTGTTTTTT
- | TRBJ2-5 | - | TRBV3-1/TRBV3-2 | CASSRSGQETQYF | TGTGCCAGCAGTCGGAGTGGTCAGGAGACCCAGTACTTC
once | TRBJ2-5 | TRBD1 | TRBV19 | CASSIGGQQETQYF | TGTGCCAGTAGTATTGGGGGACAGCAAGAGACCCAGTACTTC
- | TRBJ2-7 | - | TRBV19 | CASADRTAYEQYF | TGTGCCAGTGCCGACAGGACCGCCTACGAGCAGTACTTC
- | TRBJ2-2 | TRBD2 | TRBV7-3 | CASSLKGGTIGTGELFF | TGTGCCAGCAGCTTAAAGGGAGGGACGATAGGGACCGGGGAGCTGTTTTTT
- | TRBJ1-6 | TRBD1 | TRBV5-1 | CASSLTGESSPLHF | TGCGCCAGCAGCTTAACAGGGGAGAGTTCACCCCTCCACTTT
- | TRBJ2-1 | TRBD2 | TRBV10-1 | CARTRGRGGSSYNEQFF | TGCGCCAGGACTAGGGGGCGGGGGGGCAGCTCCTACAATGAGCAGTTCTTC
- | TRBJ1-2 | TRBD1 | TRBV6-5 | CASSYSTGVYGYTF | TGTGCCAGCAGTTACTCGACAGGGGTTTATGGCTACACCTTC
- | TRBJ2-1 | TRBD2 | TRBV10-3 | CAISVLAGSYNEQFF | TGTGCCATCAGCGTTCTAGCGGGGTCCTACAATGAGCAGTTCTTC
- | TRBJ1-3 | - | TRBV6-6 | CASSYLTAGNTIYF | TGTGCCAGCAGTTACTTGACAGCCGGAAACACCATATATTTT
- | TRBJ2-1 | TRBD1 | TRBV4-2 | CASSQDQRGTGRLYNEQFF | TGTGCCAGCAGCCAGGACCAACGTGGGACAGGGCGACTCTACAATGAGCAGTTCTTC